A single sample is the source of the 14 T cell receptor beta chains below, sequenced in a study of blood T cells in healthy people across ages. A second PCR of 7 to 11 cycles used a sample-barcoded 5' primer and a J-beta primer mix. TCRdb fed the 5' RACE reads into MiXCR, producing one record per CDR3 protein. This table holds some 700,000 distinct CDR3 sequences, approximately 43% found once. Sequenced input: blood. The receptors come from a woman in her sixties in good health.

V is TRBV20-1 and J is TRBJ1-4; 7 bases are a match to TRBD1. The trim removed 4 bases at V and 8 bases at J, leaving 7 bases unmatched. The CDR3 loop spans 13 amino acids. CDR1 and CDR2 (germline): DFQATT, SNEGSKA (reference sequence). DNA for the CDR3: TGCAGTGCTAATCCGACAGGGAGGGAAAAACTGTTTTTT. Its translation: CSANPTGREKLFF.

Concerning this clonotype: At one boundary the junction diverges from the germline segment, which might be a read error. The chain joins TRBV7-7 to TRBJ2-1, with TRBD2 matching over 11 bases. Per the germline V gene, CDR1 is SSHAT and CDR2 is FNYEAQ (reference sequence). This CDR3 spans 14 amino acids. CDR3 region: CASSDSGGADEQFF. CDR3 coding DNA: TGTGCTAGCAGCGATAGCGGGGGGGCCGATGAGCAGTTCTTC.

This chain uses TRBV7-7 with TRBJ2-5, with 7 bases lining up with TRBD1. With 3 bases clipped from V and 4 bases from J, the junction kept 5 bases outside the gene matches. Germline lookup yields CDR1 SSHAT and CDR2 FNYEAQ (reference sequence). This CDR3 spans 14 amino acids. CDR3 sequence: CASSFDRVGETQYF. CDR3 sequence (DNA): TGTGCCAGCAGCTTCGACAGGGTGGGAGAGACCCAGTACTTC.

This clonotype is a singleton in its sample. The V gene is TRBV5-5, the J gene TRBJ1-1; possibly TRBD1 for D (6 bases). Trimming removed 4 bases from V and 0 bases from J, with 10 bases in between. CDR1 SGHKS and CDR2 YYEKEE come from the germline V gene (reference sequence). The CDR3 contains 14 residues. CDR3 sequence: CASSGWTVNTEAFF. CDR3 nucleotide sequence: TGTGCCAGCAGCGGCTGGACAGTGAACACTGAAGCTTTCTTT. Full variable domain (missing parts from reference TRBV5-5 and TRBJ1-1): DAGVTQSPTHLIKTRGQQVTLRCSPISGHKSVSWYQQVLGQGPQFIFQYYEKEERGRGNFPDRFSARQFPNYSSELNVNALLLGDSALYLCASSGWTVNTEAFFGQGTRLTVV.

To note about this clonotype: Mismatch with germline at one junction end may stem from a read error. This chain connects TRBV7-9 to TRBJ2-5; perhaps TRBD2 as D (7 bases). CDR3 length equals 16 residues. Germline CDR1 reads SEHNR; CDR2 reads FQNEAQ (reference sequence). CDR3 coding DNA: TGTGCCGGCAGCTTAGGCCTGGGGGGGCGTAGAGAGACCCAGTACTTC. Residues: CAGSLGLGGRRETQYF.

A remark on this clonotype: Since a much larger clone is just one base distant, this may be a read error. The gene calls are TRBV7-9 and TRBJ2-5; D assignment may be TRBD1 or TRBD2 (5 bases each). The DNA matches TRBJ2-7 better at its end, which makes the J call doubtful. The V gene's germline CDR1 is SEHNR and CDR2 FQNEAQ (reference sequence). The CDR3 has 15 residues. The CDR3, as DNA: TGTGCCAGCAGCTTAAGTCAGGGCTTAGGAGGCGAGCAGTACTTC. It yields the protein CASSLSQGLGGEQYF.

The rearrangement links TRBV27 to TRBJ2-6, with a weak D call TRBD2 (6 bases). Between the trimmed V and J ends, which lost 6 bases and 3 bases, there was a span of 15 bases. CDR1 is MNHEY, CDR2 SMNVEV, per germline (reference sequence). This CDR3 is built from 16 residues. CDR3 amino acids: CASRPWGVGGANVLTF. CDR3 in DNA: TGTGCCAGCAGACCGTGGGGGGTTGGTGGGGCCAACGTCCTGACTTTC.

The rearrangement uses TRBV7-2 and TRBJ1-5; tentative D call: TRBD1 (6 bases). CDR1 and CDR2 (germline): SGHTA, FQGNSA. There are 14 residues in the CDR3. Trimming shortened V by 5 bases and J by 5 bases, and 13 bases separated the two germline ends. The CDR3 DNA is TGTGCCAGCAGCCCCCCGGGGGCGCATCAGCCCCAGCATTTT. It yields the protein CASSPPGAHQPQHF.

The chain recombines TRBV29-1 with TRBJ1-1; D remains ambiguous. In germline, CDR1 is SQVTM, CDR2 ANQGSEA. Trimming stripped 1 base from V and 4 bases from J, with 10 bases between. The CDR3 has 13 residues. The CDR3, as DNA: TGCAGCGTTGAAGGCGGGTGGGGCACTGAAGCTTTCTTT. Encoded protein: CSVEGGWGTEAFF.

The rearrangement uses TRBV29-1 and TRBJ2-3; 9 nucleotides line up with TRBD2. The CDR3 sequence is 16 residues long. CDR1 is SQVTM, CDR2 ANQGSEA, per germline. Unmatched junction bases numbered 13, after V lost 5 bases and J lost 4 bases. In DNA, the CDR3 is TGCAGCGTTCGCCCGGGACTAGCAGAACCCGCAGATACGCAGTATTTT. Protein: CSVRPGLAEPADTQYF.

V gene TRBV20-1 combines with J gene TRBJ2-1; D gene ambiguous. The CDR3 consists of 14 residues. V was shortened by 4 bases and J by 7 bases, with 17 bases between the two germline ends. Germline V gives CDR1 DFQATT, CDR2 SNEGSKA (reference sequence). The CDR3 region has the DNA TGCAGTGCTAATACGGTGTCTTTGAGTAATGAGCAGTTCTTC. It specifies CSANTVSLSNEQFF.

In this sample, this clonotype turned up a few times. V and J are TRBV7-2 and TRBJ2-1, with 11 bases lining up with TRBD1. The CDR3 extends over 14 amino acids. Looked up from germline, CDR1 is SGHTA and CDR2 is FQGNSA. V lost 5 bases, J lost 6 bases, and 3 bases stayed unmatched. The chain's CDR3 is CASSQDRGRNEQFF. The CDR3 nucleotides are TGTGCCAGCAGCCAGGACAGGGGGCGCAATGAGCAGTTCTTC.

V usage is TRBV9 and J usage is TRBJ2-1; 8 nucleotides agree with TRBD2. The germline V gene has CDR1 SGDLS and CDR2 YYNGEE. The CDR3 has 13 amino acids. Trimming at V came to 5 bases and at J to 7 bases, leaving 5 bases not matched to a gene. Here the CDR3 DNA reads TGTGCCAGCAGTACCTTAGCGGGGAATGAGCAGTTCTTC. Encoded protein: CASSTLAGNEQFF.

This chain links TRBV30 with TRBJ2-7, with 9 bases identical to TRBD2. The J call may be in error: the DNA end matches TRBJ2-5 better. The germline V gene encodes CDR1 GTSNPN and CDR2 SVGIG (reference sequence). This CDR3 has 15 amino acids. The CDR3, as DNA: TGTGCCTGGAGTGTAATCGCGGGGGGGGGAGAGACCCAGTACTTC. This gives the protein CAWSVIAGGGETQYF.